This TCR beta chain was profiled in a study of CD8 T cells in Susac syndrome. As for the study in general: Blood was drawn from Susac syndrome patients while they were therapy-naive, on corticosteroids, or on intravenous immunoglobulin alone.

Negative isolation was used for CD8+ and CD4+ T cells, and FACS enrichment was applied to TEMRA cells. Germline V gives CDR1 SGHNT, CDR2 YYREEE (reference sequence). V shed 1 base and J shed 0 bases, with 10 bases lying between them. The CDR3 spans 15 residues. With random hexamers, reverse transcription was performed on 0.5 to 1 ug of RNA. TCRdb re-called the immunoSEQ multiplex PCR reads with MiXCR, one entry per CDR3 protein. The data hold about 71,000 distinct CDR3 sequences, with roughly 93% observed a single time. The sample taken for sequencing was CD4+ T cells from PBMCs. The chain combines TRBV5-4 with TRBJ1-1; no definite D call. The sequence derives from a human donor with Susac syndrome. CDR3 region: CASSLPAGMNTEAFF. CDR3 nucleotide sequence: TGTGCCAGCAGCTTGCCCGCTGGGATGAACACTGAAGCTTTCTTT.